A single sample gave rise to the 2 T cell receptor beta chains below, sequenced in a study of T cell responses to AZD1222 COVID-19 vaccine. TCRdb's table, derived via immunoSEQ multiplex PCR, lists solely in-frame clones and lacks some. The sample carries about 96,000 clones, 85% to 90% recorded once. The sample consisted of peripheral blood, taken on day 0 of AZD1222 vaccination. These receptors originate from an adult in good health.

The genes are TRBV28 and TRBJ2-1, with 9 nucleotides matching TRBD2. The CDR3 contains 15 residues. V lost 2 bases, J lost 8 bases, and 7 bases stayed unmatched. Germline V gives CDR1 MDHEN, CDR2 SYDVKM. Written as DNA, the CDR3 is TGTGCCAGCAGTTTAGGACTAGCGAGTTCCCATGAGCAGTTCTTC. It yields the protein CASSLGLASSHEQFF.

The gene calls are TRBV24-1 and TRBJ2-7; D not certain. V dropped 3 bases and J dropped 2 bases, with 4 bases sitting between them. Germline CDR1 reads KGHDR; CDR2 reads SFDVKD. The CDR3 totals 12 residues. The CDR3 DNA reads TGTGCCACCAGTGATGACACCTACGAGCAGTACTTC. It specifies CATSDDTYEQYF.